One and the same sample provided the 20 T cell receptor beta chains below, sequenced in a study of molecular identifiers for immune sequencing clone quantification (dated by TCRdb to the late 2010s). Library preparation used PCR. The run used an Illumina HiSeq 4000. TCRdb passed the public sequencing reads through fastp at Q25 and MiXCR, retaining productive beta sequences. Here each entry gathers all rows of one CDR3 protein and keeps the most common genes and DNA. This sample has approximately 550,000 distinct CDR3 sequences in its table, and about 20% of those were observed once. The leading ten clones occupy approximately 0.84% of the sample. Material for sequencing was naive CD8+ T cells from blood, with Jurkat cell RNA spiked in. Reading the label with the study, this specimen's cell subset or site is: FACS-sorted CD8+CD4-CCR7+CD45RA+ naive T cells. Receptors originate from a human donor in good health. Some libraries in this study had Jurkat cell RNA spiked in.

In regard to this clonotype: This could be a read error, since a much larger clone is one nucleotide away. The rearrangement links TRBV7-9 to TRBJ2-5, with 8 positions matching TRBD1. CDR3 length equals 15 residues. Germline V gives CDR1 SEHNR, CDR2 FQNEAQ (reference sequence). This chain's CDR3 is CASGLAGTGQETQYF. The CDR3 coding sequence is TGTGCCAGCGGCTTAGCCGGGACAGGCCAAGAGACCCAGTACTTC.

This clonotype was seen ten or more times. The V and J genes are TRBV4-3 and TRBJ1-1; D gene uncertain. Trimming pared 1 base from V and 6 bases from J, leaving 15 bases between. The CDR3 sequence is 15 residues long. The germline gives CDR1 LGHNA, CDR2 YSLEER. CDR3 bases: TGCGCCAGCAGCCAAGTAGTCCGGAGTTTCGCTGAAGCTTTCTTT. This gives the protein CASSQVVRSFAEAFF.

V usage is TRBV21-1 and J usage is TRBJ1-4; TRBD1 is the table's D call, not checked against the DNA. TRBV21-1 constitutes a pseudogene. This CDR3 has 16 residues. CDR3 nucleotide sequence: TGTGCCAGCAGCATAGGTCCCCTTGCAACTAATGAAAAACTGTTTTTT. Protein sequence: CASSIGPLATNEKLFF.

This clonotype appeared a few times. This rearrangement joins TRBV7-9 to TRBJ2-2; the D gene is possibly TRBD2 (5 bases). Germline V lookup: CDR1 SEHNR, CDR2 FQNEAQ (reference sequence). The V gene lost 5 bases and the J gene lost 6 bases, with 19 bases spanning the gap. This CDR3 contains 16 residues. The DNA for the CDR3 is TGTGCCAGCAGCACCCAGACTACTCCAGGTCCCGGGGAGCTGTTTTTT. Translating it yields CASSTQTTPGPGELFF.

V gene TRBV6-5 combines with J gene TRBJ1-1; a weak D match, TRBD1 (5 bases). This CDR3 has 12 residues. Germline assignment: CDR1 MNHEY and CDR2 SVGAGI. Trimming pared 0 bases from V and 10 bases from J, leaving 9 bases between. Here the CDR3 DNA reads TGTGCCAGCAGTTACTCAGGCCAGGGAGCTTTCTTT. Translating gives CASSYSGQGAFF.

This clonotype was counted many times. This sequence joins TRBV6-5 and TRBJ2-3; 10 bases fit TRBD2. V shed 7 bases, J shed 5 bases, and the junction held 12 bases outside the gene matches. The CDR3 is 16 residues long. Germline assignment: CDR1 MNHEY and CDR2 SVGAGI. For the CDR3, the DNA is TGTGCCAGCAATGAAGTACTAGCGGGAAATGTAGATACGCAGTATTTT. Amino acid sequence: CASNEVLAGNVDTQYF.

In its sample, this clonotype was seen many times. The J gene is TRBJ2-3, the V gene TRBV12-3 or TRBV12-4; a weak D match, TRBD1 (6 bases). The CDR3 runs to 16 residues. V was pared by 5 bases and J by 2 bases, with 17 bases between. CDR3 sequence: CASSPDRVDPTDTQYF. For the CDR3, the DNA is TGTGCCAGCAGTCCGGACAGAGTGGACCCCACAGATACGCAGTATTTT.

This clonotype occurred many times. CDR3 nucleotides: TGTGCCAGCAGCCAAGAGACCACAGATACGCAGTATTTT. Its protein is CASSQETTDTQYF. The chain uses TRBV4-2 and TRBJ2-3; D is unclear. Trimming pared 0 bases from V and 2 bases from J, leaving 3 bases between. Germline CDR1 is LGHNA and CDR2 is YNFKEQ. The CDR3 is made up of 13 amino acids.

The rearrangement uses TRBV20-1 and TRBJ2-7, with D hard to call. The CDR3 consists of 12 residues. Germline V CDR1 and CDR2: DFQATT, SNEGSKA (reference sequence). Trimming left V 0 bases short and J 6 bases short, with 9 bases between. The chain's CDR3 is CSAREVTSEQYF. CDR3 DNA: TGCAGTGCTAGAGAGGTGACCTCCGAGCAGTACTTC.

This clonotype was counted between two and nine times. The chain carries TRBV20-1 and TRBJ2-3, with TRBD2 identical over 14 bases. V lost 6 bases to trimming and J lost 3 bases; unmatched junction nucleotides: 11. The CDR3 length is 17 residues. The germline gives CDR1 DFQATT, CDR2 SNEGSKA (reference sequence). The DNA for the CDR3 is TGCAGTGCAACCCATGGACTAGCGGGAGGTGGTACAGATACGCAGTATTTT. Protein product: CSATHGLAGGGTDTQYF.

This clonotype was counted at least ten times. The chain combines TRBV7-9 with TRBJ2-4; D could derive from TRBD1 or TRBD2 (6 bases each). CDR3 length equals 15 residues. Trimming stripped 5 bases from V and 2 bases from J, with 13 bases between. Germline lookup yields CDR1 SEHNR and CDR2 FQNEAQ (reference sequence). The CDR3 is CASSLPGAPKNIQYF. CDR3 coding DNA: TGTGCCAGCAGCCTTCCGGGGGCTCCCAAAAACATTCAGTACTTC.

This clonotype occurred many times. This sequence joins TRBV5-4 and TRBJ1-5; no firm D call. The CDR3 extends over 12 amino acids. Trimming left V 3 bases short and J 4 bases short, with 5 bases between. Looked up from germline, CDR1 is SGHNT and CDR2 is YYREEE (reference sequence). The DNA of the CDR3 is TGTGCCAGCAGCTACTTAAATCAGCCCCAGCATTTT. Translated, it gives CASSYLNQPQHF. The full variable domain, in which reference TRBV5-4 and TRBJ1-5 provide the parts outside the CDR3, is ETGVTQSPTHLIKTRGQQVTLRCSSQSGHNTVSWYQQALGQGPQFIFQYYREEENGRGNFPPRFSGLQFPNYSSELNVNALELDDSALYLCASSYLNQPQHFGDGTRLSIL.

There are a few counts of this clonotype. This chain connects TRBV12-3 or TRBV12-4 to TRBJ2-7; 9 bases match TRBD2. Unmatched junction bases numbered 8, after V lost 5 bases and J lost 6 bases. The CDR3 is 14 residues long. CDR3 sequence reads: CASSTGLAWAEQYF. DNA of the CDR3: TGTGCCAGCAGTACCGGACTAGCGTGGGCCGAGCAGTACTTC.

As regards this clonotype: At one boundary the junction diverges from the germline segment, which might be a read error. The V gene is TRBV19, the J gene TRBJ1-1, with a weak D call TRBD1 (5 bases). This CDR3 is 14 amino acids long. Germline V CDR1 and CDR2: LNHDA, SQIVND (reference sequence). In DNA, the CDR3 is TGTGTCAGTAGTATGCCTGGGGGGGGGACTGAAGCTTTCTTT. It translates to CVSSMPGGGTEAFF.

This clonotype appeared once. A much bigger clone sits one base away, suggesting this may be a read error. This chain connects TRBV29-1 to TRBJ2-1; 7 bases agree with TRBD2. V lost 0 bases to trimming and J lost 7 bases; unmatched junction nucleotides: 9. CDR1 is SQVTM, CDR2 ANQGSEA, per germline. The CDR3 contains 15 residues. The CDR3 loop reads CSVEDVLATQNEQFF. CDR3 sequence (DNA): TGCAGCGTTGAAGACGTACTAGCGACACAAAATGAGCAGTTCTTC.

This clonotype was seen more than once but under ten times. The chain carries TRBV19 and TRBJ1-2; no clear D gene. Deletions cut 3 bases from V and 4 bases from J, with 12 bases between. The CDR3 runs 14 residues. The germline CDR1 and CDR2 sequences are LNHDA and SQIVND (reference sequence). The chain's CDR3 is CASSIFEPIYGYTF. DNA for the CDR3: TGTGCCAGTAGTATTTTTGAGCCGATCTATGGCTACACCTTC.

This clonotype has more than one count but fewer than ten. The rearrangement joins TRBV19 to TRBJ2-7, with a tentative D call TRBD2 (6 bases). This CDR3 has 15 amino acids. The V and J ends lost 7 bases and 2 bases respectively, with 18 bases between them. CDR1 and CDR2 (germline): LNHDA, SQIVND (reference sequence). The CDR3 bases are TGTGCCAGTAATATTCGAGCGGGCGCGCCCTACGAGCAGTACTTC. Protein product: CASNIRAGAPYEQYF.

The CDR3 sequence: CASSQVEYDSTDTQYF. CDR3 nucleotide sequence: TGCGCCAGCAGCCAAGTGGAGTACGACAGCACAGATACGCAGTATTTT. J is TRBJ2-3 and V is TRBV4-3, with D hard to call. V was shortened by 1 base and J by 0 bases, with 11 bases between the two germline ends. From germline, CDR1 is LGHNA and CDR2 YSLEER. The CDR3 length is 16 residues.

The chain joins TRBV20-1 to TRBJ2-7, with 15 bases that match TRBD2. Germline V gene lookup returns CDR1 DFQATT and CDR2 SNEGSKA (reference sequence). The CDR3 has 16 amino acids. V dropped 4 bases and J dropped 1; count of bases not matched to a gene: 5. The CDR3 protein is CSAKGLAGGKSYEQYF. In DNA, the CDR3 is TGCAGTGCTAAGGGACTAGCGGGGGGTAAATCCTACGAGCAGTACTTC.

The chain links TRBV25-1 to TRBJ2-1; TRBD2 matches at 8 bases. This CDR3 is 15 amino acids long. The V segment lost 4 bases and the J segment 5 bases; nucleotides outside the gene matches: 7. Germline CDR1 reads MGHDK; CDR2 reads SYGVNS. DNA of the CDR3: TGTGCCAGCAGTGTACCGGGACTAGAACACAATGAGCAGTTCTTC. Protein: CASSVPGLEHNEQFF.